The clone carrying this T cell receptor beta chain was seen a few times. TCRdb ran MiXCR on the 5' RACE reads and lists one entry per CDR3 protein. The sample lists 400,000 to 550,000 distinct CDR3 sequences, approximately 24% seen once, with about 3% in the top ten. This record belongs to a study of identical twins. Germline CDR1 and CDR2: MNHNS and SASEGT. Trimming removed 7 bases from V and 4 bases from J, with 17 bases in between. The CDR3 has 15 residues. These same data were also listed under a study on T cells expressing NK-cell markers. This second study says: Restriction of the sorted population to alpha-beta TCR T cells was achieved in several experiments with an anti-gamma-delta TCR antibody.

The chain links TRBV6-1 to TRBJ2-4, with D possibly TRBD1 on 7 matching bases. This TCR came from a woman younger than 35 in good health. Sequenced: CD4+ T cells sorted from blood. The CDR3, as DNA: TGTGCCAGCATGTCCGGGACAGCGGGTAAAAACATTCAGTACTTC. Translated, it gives CASMSGTAGKNIQYF.